Each of the 18 T cell receptor beta chains below was sequenced from the same sample in a study of T cell repertoires in cytomegalovirus infection (dated by TCRdb to about 2019). The sequencer listed for this sample is Illumina HiSeq 1500. TCRdb reprocessing: public reads trimmed at Q25 with fastp, clones called with MiXCR, in-frame beta chains kept. Entries that share a CDR3 protein sequence are merged under the most common genes and DNA. A total of around 280,000 distinct CDR3 sequences appear in this sample, 9.6% of them only once. Of the sample, more than 2.5% falls within the top ten clones. Sequencing used PBMCs. These receptors originate from a human donor in good health (CMV status not recorded). Some clones in this sample may be carry-over from other donors' samples.

Points on this clonotype: This may be a read error, as it is one base from a much larger clone. This chain uses TRBV7-1 with TRBJ2-1; D unclear. TRBV7-1 is classed as an ORF, of uncertain function. The CDR3 contains 15 residues. Trimming left V 5 bases short and J 7 bases short, with 18 bases between. The CDR3 coding sequence is TGTGCCAGCAGCCTTTCCCTCCTTGACTCTAATGAGCAGTTCTTC. The encoded protein is CASSLSLLDSNEQFF.

This clonotype was seen at least ten times. The chain recombines TRBV2 with TRBJ1-2; 9 positions agree with TRBD1. The length of the CDR3 is 15 residues. The germline CDR1 and CDR2 sequences are SNHLY and FYNNEI. V dropped 7 bases and J dropped 4; count of bases not matched to a gene: 10. The CDR3 nucleotides are TGTGCCAGCACCCTACAGGGGGCGCATGGCTATGGCTACACCTTC. As protein: CASTLQGAHGYGYTF.

V gene TRBV29-1 combines with J gene TRBJ2-5; 7 bases line up with TRBD1. V lost 7 bases, J lost 5 bases, and 13 bases stayed unmatched. The germline CDR1 and CDR2 sequences are SQVTM and ANQGSEA. This CDR3 region has 14 residues. The CDR3 loop is CSAHFFRGTETQYF. CDR3 nucleotide sequence: TGCAGCGCCCACTTTTTCAGGGGGACGGAGACCCAGTACTTC.

This clonotype was seen repeatedly, ten times or more. V gene TRBV6-5 combines with J gene TRBJ2-2, with 7 bases fitting TRBD1. V shed 0 bases, J shed 5 bases, and the junction held 9 bases outside the gene matches. This CDR3 has 17 residues. Germline CDR1 MNHEY, CDR2 SVGAGI. The CDR3 here is CASSYSIEGAGTGELFF. The CDR3, as DNA: TGTGCCAGCAGTTACTCGATAGAGGGGGCCGGGACCGGGGAGCTGTTTTTT.

This clonotype appeared many times. The gene calls are TRBV28 and TRBJ2-2; 8 nucleotides line up with TRBD2. CDR3 length equals 15 residues. V lost 8 bases to trimming and J lost 5 bases; unmatched junction nucleotides: 10. Germline CDR1 reads MDHEN; CDR2 reads SYDVKM. The CDR3 nucleotides read TGTGCCAGCGATGAGGAGCGGGGGAGAACCGGGGAGCTGTTTTTT. It codes for CASDEERGRTGELFF.

This clonotype was picked up many times. The rearrangement joins TRBV19 to TRBJ1-2; 8 bases align to TRBD1. This CDR3 contains 12 residues. Germline CDR1 reads LNHDA; CDR2 reads SQIVND (reference sequence). Trimming at V came to 7 bases and at J to 6 bases, leaving 4 bases not matched to a gene. CDR3 protein: CASKRTGNGYTF. The CDR3, as DNA: TGTGCCAGTAAGAGGACAGGGAATGGCTACACCTTC. Complete variable domain (other parts from reference TRBV19 and TRBJ1-2): DGGITQSPKYLFRKEGQNVTLSCEQNLNHDAMYWYRQDPGQGLRLIYYSQIVNDFQKGDIAEGYSVSREKKESFPLTVTSAQKNPTAFYLCASKRTGNGYTFGSGTRLTVV.

The chain is built from TRBV2 and TRBJ2-3, with 10 bases aligning to TRBD2. Trimming took 6 bases from V and 5 from J; bases not matched to a gene: 8. The CDR3 totals 15 residues. Germline loops: CDR1 SNHLY, CDR2 FYNNEI. CDR3 in amino acids: CASSALAGSGDTQYF. CDR3 sequence (DNA): TGTGCCAGCAGCGCACTAGCGGGGAGTGGAGATACGCAGTATTTT.

This clonotype was seen more than once but under ten times. The chain has TRBV18 and TRBJ2-7; 10 bases map to TRBD1. Germline loops: CDR1 KGHSH, CDR2 LQKENI. V was clipped by 6 bases and J by 1 base; unmatched bases: 6. This CDR3 has 15 residues. In DNA, the CDR3 is TGTGCCAGCTCCTCCGGACAGGGGGTTTCCTACGAGCAGTACGTC. Translating it yields CASSSGQGVSYEQYV.

Many counts were recorded for this clonotype. The chain carries TRBV2 and TRBJ1-5; D is uncertain. V shed 6 bases and J shed 5 bases, with 17 bases lying between them. The CDR3 loop spans 15 amino acids. Germline V gene lookup returns CDR1 SNHLY and CDR2 FYNNEI. CDR3 DNA sequence: TGTGCCAGCAGCGCCCTCACCCAAAAGGATCAGCCCCAGCATTTT. Its translation is CASSALTQKDQPQHF.

In its sample, this clonotype was seen many times. J is TRBJ1-1 and V is TRBV6-5; D uncertain. CDR1 is MNHEY and CDR2 is SVGAGI in the germline V gene. The CDR3 consists of 14 residues. The ends were cut back, 2 bases at V and 3 bases at J, with 10 bases in the middle. The CDR3 DNA reads TGTGCCAGCAGTTACACGGATGGTGACACTGAAGCTTTCTTT. It encodes CASSYTDGDTEAFF.

V gene TRBV20-1 combines with J gene TRBJ2-7; 10 bases are a match to TRBD1. Germline loops: CDR1 DFQATT, CDR2 SNEGSKA (reference sequence). The CDR3 covers 15 residues. The V gene end was trimmed by 5 bases and the J gene end by 3 bases; junction bases not matched to a gene: 10. DNA of the CDR3: TGCAGTGCTCGGCGGACCGGGACAGGGGACTACGAGCAGTACTTC. This translates into CSARRTGTGDYEQYF.

The sample holds many counts of this clonotype. V and J are TRBV5-1 and TRBJ1-1, with 8 bases that match TRBD1. The CDR3 loop spans 16 amino acids. Germline CDR1 reads SGHRS; CDR2 reads YFSETQ. Trimming took 0 bases from V and 6 from J; bases not matched to a gene: 10. CDR3 nucleotides: TGCGCCAGCAGCTTGGGAGCTTCAGGACAGGGCGCTGAAGCTTTCTTT. This translates into CASSLGASGQGAEAFF.

There are a few counts of this clonotype. This chain joins TRBV4-3 and TRBJ1-4; tentatively, D is TRBD1 (5 bases). The CDR3 runs to 16 residues. In germline, CDR1 is LGHNA, CDR2 YSLEER. Trimming cost V 0 bases and J 4 bases, with 12 bases left between them. The CDR3 DNA reads TGCGCCAGCAGCCAAGAGGGTACAAGGGGTAATGAAAAACTGTTTTTT. Amino acid sequence: CASSQEGTRGNEKLFF.

This clonotype was seen many times. This chain uses TRBV12-3 or TRBV12-4 with TRBJ2-1; D gene uncertain. CDR3 size: 11 residues. The germline V and J ends were trimmed by 1 base and 10 bases, with 5 bases remaining between them. The CDR3 coding sequence is TGTGCCAGCAGTTTAGGCGCCGAGCAGTTCTTC. As protein: CASSLGAEQFF.

This clonotype occurred many times. The chain employs TRBV28 and TRBJ2-1, with D possibly being TRBD1 or TRBD2 (5 bases each). In germline, CDR1 is MDHEN, CDR2 SYDVKM. This CDR3 spans 18 amino acids. Trimming stripped 5 bases from V and 7 bases from J, with 27 bases between. The CDR3 DNA sequence: TGTGCCAGCAGTGGTTATATTCTCCGGGACGAAGAAGGAAATGAGCAGTTCTTC. It encodes CASSGYILRDEEGNEQFF.

This clonotype was observed many times. The chain uses TRBV6-6 and TRBJ1-1; D call uncertain. V lost 5 bases and J 1 base, leaving 11 bases between the germline ends. CDR3 length equals 14 residues. Germline CDR1 MNHNY, CDR2 SVGAGI (reference sequence). The CDR3 DNA is TGTGCCAGCAGTCCCCCACGGGAGAACACTGAAGCTTTCTTT. Protein sequence: CASSPPRENTEAFF.

This clonotype was counted many times. The chain uses TRBV19 and TRBJ2-2; perhaps D is TRBD1 or TRBD2 (6 bases each). The germline V gene encodes CDR1 LNHDA and CDR2 SQIVND (reference sequence). Deletions cut 7 bases from V and 2 bases from J, with 17 bases between. The CDR3 length is 16 residues. Here the CDR3 DNA reads TGTGCCAGTAAGGGACGCGGGACACCTAACACCGGGGAGCTGTTTTTT. Its protein is CASKGRGTPNTGELFF.

There are many counts of this clonotype. The chain has TRBV6-5 and TRBJ2-4; 9 nucleotides line up with TRBD1. The CDR3 has 14 amino acids. Germline V CDR1 and CDR2: MNHEY, SVGAGI. Trimming took 5 bases from V and 14 from J; bases not matched to a gene: 13. CDR3 in amino acids: CASSLRTGVGAKYF. CDR3 sequence (DNA): TGTGCCAGCAGTCTCCGGACAGGGGTCGGGGCGAAGTACTTC.